Listed below are T cell receptor beta chains from one sample, sequenced in a study of T cell changes during pregnancy in multiple sclerosis. Data came from immunoSEQ multiplex PCR; TCRdb stores just in-frame clones and leaves some out. The repertoire holds 98,000 or so clones, with roughly 92% as singletons. The sample in question was peripheral blood, obtained after pregnancy. The receptors originated from a female donor with multiple sclerosis, enrolled in a pregnancy study. Each CDR3 is given with its conserved first and last residue. D genes are given only for firm matches. Rows may omit the clone size; those that give it use once, few, many or a size class.

>18|TRBV7-8|.|TRBJ1-3|.
TGTGCCAGCAGCTTATTGGCCGGACCACAGGTAGCAGGAAACACCATATATTTT
CASSLLAGPQVAGNTIYF
>13|TRBV30|.|TRBJ1-1|.
TGTGCCTGGAGCGGACTTGGGAACACTGAAGCTTTCTTT
CAWSGLGNTEAFF
>17|TRBV18|TRBD2|TRBJ2-1|.
TGTGCCAGCTCACCCGGACTAGCGGGAGGGCTCCGCAATGAGCAGTTCTTC
CASSPGLAGGLRNEQFF
>12|TRBV28|.|TRBJ2-7|.
TGTGCCAGCAGGTCCCCGGCCTACGAGCAGTACTTC
CASRSPAYEQYF
>15|TRBV7-8|.|TRBJ1-1|.
TGTGCCAGCAGCCTCGAGAGGGTGGGAAACACTGAAGCTTTCTTT
CASSLERVGNTEAFF
>13|TRBV27|.|TRBJ1-1|.
TGTGCCAGCAGCAAAGACAGGAACACTGAAGCTTTCTTT
CASSKDRNTEAFF
>15|TRBV9|TRBD2|TRBJ2-1|.
TGTGCCAGCAGCGTTAGCGGGATACCTTACAATGAGCAGTTCTTC
CASSVSGIPYNEQFF
>16|TRBV5-4|.|TRBJ2-1|.
TGTGCCAGCAGCTTGTTACGGGTGAGCTCCTACAATGAGCAGTTCTTC
CASSLLRVSSYNEQFF
>16|TRBV19|.|TRBJ1-5|.
TGTGCCAGTAGTTTTCAACCTATTAACAGGGAACAGCCCCAGCATTTT
CASSFQPINREQPQHF
>15|TRBV18|.|TRBJ2-3|.
TGTGCCAGCTCACCAAAAACAGGTTTATTGGATACGCAGTATTTT
CASSPKTGLLDTQYF
>14|TRBV30|TRBD1|TRBJ2-7|.
TGTGCCTGGAGTGTGACAGGGGGTTTCTACGAGCAGTACTTC
CAWSVTGGFYEQYF
>14|TRBV27|.|TRBJ2-1|.
TGTGCCAGCAGTTTATCGTCCGGGGTCAATGAGCAGTTCTTC
CASSLSSGVNEQFF
>13|TRBV13|.|TRBJ1-5|.
TGTGCCAGCAGCTCTGAGGGGGATCAGCCCCAGCATTTT
CASSSEGDQPQHF
>14|TRBV27|.|TRBJ1-5|.
TGTGCCAGCAGTTCGCGGGACCCTCATCAGCCCCAGCATTTT
CASSSRDPHQPQHF
>13|TRBV30|.|TRBJ1-1|few
TGTGCCTGGAGGGCCCGGGGGGGCACTGAAGCTTTCTTT
CAWRARGGTEAFF
>14|TRBV5-1|.|TRBJ2-7|.
TGCGCCAGCAGCTTCTCCGTTCCCTCCTACGAGCAGTACTTC
CASSFSVPSYEQYF
>16|TRBV7-8|TRBD1|TRBJ1-5|.
TGTGCCAGCAGCTTAGCGGGGACAGGGTTTGCTCAGCCCCAGCATTTT
CASSLAGTGFAQPQHF
>16|TRBV6-6|TRBD2|TRBJ2-2|.
TGTGCCAGCACCCCCGCACTAGCGGGAGAATCCGGGGAGCTGTTTTTT
CASTPALAGESGELFF
>13|TRBV30|.|TRBJ1-1|.
TGTGCCTGGAGTCGGGTTGTCAACACTGAAGCTTTCTTT
CAWSRVVNTEAFF
>13|TRBV30|.|TRBJ1-2|.
TGTGCCCGACGGGAACAAACCCGCTATGGCTACACCTTC
CARREQTRYGYTF
>17|TRBV5-1|TRBD2|TRBJ2-1|once
TGCGCCAGCAGTTTTGCGGGACTAGCGGGAGTATACAATGAGCAGTTCTTC
CASSFAGLAGVYNEQFF
>15|TRBV9|TRBD2|TRBJ2-7|.
TGTGCCAGCAGCCCCCGACTAGCGGGGACCTACGAGCAGTACTTC
CASSPRLAGTYEQYF
>15|TRBV19|TRBD1|TRBJ1-5|.
TGTGCCAGTAGATCGACAGGGGGCAACAATCAGCCCCAGCATTTT
CASRSTGGNNQPQHF
>15|TRBV19|TRBD1|TRBJ1-1|.
TGTGCCAGTACCCCGGCAGGGGGGTCGAACACTGAAGCTTTCTTT
CASTPAGGSNTEAFF
>15|TRBV28|.|TRBJ1-1|.
TGTGCCAGCAGTCCATGGAGGGTGGGGATCACTGAAGCTTTCTTT
CASSPWRVGITEAFF
>16|TRBV9|.|TRBJ2-3|.
TGTGCCAGCAGCGTAGTACACGGGCAGGGGTCAGATACGCAGTATTTT
CASSVVHGQGSDTQYF
>15|TRBV6-6|TRBD2|TRBJ2-5|.
TGTGCCAGCAGTCCAAGCGGGAGGGGCAAAGAGACCCAGTACTTC
CASSPSGRGKETQYF
>16|TRBV19|.|TRBJ2-4|.
TGTGCCAGTAGTAGTTACAAGACTCAAGCCAAAAACATTCAGTACTTC
CASSSYKTQAKNIQYF
>16|TRBV4-1|TRBD1|TRBJ1-2|.
TGCGCCAGCAGCCAAGTATGGGACAGCGTAAACTATGGCTACACCTTC
CASSQVWDSVNYGYTF
>15|TRBV4-1|.|TRBJ1-6|.
TGCGCCAGCAGCCTCGAGAGCTCCTATAATTCACCCCTCCACTTT
CASSLESSYNSPLHF
>16|TRBV25-1|.|TRBJ2-1|once
TGTGCCAGCGCTCCCGTTTCGTCGAGCTCCTACAATGAGCAGTTCTTC
CASAPVSSSSYNEQFF
>15|TRBV5-1|TRBD2|TRBJ2-1|.
TGCGCCAGCAGCTTGGAAGCGCTAGCGGGGTATGAGCAGTTCTTC
CASSLEALAGYEQFF
>16|TRBV7-9|TRBD2|TRBJ2-3|.
TGTGCCAGCAGTACCTTACTAGCGGAGACCACAGATACGCAGTATTTT
CASSTLLAETTDTQYF
>15|TRBV7-3|.|TRBJ1-1|.
TGTGCCAGCAGCTTAATCAGGGGAGAGAACACTGAAGCTTTCTTT
CASSLIRGENTEAFF
>17|TRBV5-1|TRBD2|TRBJ2-1|.
TGCGCCAGCAGCACAGGTGGGGCTAGCGGGATTCGCAATGAGCAGTTCTTC
CASSTGGASGIRNEQFF
>14|TRBV4-1|TRBD2|TRBJ2-7|.
TGCGCCAGCAGCCTGACTAGCGGATTCTACGAGCAGTACTTC
CASSLTSGFYEQYF
>13|TRBV30|TRBD1|TRBJ2-7|.
TGTGCCTGGGCCGGACAGGGCGCCTACGAGCAGTACTTC
CAWAGQGAYEQYF
>17|TRBV29-1|TRBD2|TRBJ2-7|.
TGCAGCGTTGAAGATCGACCCGGCGGCGGGAGCTCCTACGAGCAGTACTTC
CSVEDRPGGGSSYEQYF
>13|TRBV18|.|TRBJ2-2|.
TGTGCCAGCTCACCCCGGAACACCGGGGAGCTGTTTTTT
CASSPRNTGELFF
>16|TRBV9|.|TRBJ1-1|.
TGTGCCAGCAGCGGGGACATAAGGAAAGGTGGCACTGAAGCTTTCTTT
CASSGDIRKGGTEAFF
>17|TRBV5-1|TRBD2|TRBJ2-1|.
TGCGCCAGCAGCGGGGCTGGGGCGGGGGGATCTGACAATGAGCAGTTCTTC
CASSGAGAGGSDNEQFF